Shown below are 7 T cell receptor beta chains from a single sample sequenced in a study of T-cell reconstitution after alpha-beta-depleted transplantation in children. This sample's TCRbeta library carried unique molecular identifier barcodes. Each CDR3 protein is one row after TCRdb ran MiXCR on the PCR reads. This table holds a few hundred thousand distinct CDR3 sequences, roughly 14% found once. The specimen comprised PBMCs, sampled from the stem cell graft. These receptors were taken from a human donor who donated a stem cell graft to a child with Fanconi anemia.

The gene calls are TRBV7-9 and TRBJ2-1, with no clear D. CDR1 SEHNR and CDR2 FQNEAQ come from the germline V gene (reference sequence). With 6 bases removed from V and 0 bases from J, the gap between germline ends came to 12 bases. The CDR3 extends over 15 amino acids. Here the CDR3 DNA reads TGTGCCAGCAGGGTTTATCAACCCTCCTACAATGAGCAGTTCTTC. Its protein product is CASRVYQPSYNEQFF. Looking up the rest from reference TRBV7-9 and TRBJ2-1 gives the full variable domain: DTGVSQNPRHKITKRGQNVTFRCDPISEHNRLYWYRQTLGQGPEFLTYFQNEAQLEKSRLLSDRFSAERPKGSFSTLEIQRTEQGDSAMYLCASRVYQPSYNEQFFGPGTRLTVL.

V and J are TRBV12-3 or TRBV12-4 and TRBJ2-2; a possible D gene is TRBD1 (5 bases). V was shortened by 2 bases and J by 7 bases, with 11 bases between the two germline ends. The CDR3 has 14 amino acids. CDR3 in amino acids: CASSLTRVGGELFF. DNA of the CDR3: TGTGCCAGCAGTTTAACCAGGGTTGGCGGGGAGCTGTTTTTT.

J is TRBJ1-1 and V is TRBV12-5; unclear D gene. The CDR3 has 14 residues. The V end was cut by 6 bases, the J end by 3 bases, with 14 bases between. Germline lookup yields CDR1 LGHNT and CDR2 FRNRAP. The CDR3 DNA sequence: TGTGCTAGTGGGTCCGGGAGGTCGGACACTGAAGCTTTCTTT. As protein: CASGSGRSDTEAFF.

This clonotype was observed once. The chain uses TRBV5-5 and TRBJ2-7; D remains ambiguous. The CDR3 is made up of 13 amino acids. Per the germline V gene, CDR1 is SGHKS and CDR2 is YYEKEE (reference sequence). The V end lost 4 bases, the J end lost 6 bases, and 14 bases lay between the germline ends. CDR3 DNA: TGTGCCAGCAGCCCTGGCCCCCAAGGCGAGCAGTACGTC. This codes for CASSPGPQGEQYV.

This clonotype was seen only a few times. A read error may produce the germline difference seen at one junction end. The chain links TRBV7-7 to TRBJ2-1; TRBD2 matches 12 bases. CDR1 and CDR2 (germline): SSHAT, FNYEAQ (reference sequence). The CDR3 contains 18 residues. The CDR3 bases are TGTGCTAGCAGCCCTATTATTACTAGCGGGGGGACTTACAATGAGCAGTTCTTC. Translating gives CASSPIITSGGTYNEQFF. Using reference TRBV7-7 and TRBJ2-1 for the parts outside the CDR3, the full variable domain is GAGVSQSPRYKVTKRGQDVTLRCDPISSHATLYWYQQALGQGPEFLTYFNYEAQPDKSGLPSDRFSAERPEGSISTLTIQRTEQRDSAMYRCASSPIITSGGTYNEQFFGPGTRLTVL.

As DNA, the CDR3 is TGTGCCAGCAGAGGACTAGCGGGGGGGAAAACAGATACGCAGTATTTT. Protein: CASRGLAGGKTDTQYF. The rearrangement joins TRBV28 to TRBJ2-3; 15 bases align to TRBD2. Germline V gene data show CDR1 as MDHEN and CDR2 as SYDVKM. V was clipped by 6 bases and J by 3 bases; unmatched bases: 4. The CDR3 sequence is 16 residues long.

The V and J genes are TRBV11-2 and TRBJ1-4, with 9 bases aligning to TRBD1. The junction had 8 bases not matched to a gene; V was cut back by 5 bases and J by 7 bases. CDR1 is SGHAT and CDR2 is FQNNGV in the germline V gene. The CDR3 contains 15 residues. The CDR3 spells CASSASDRGSEKLFF. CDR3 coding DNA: TGTGCCAGCAGCGCATCGGACAGGGGAAGTGAAAAACTGTTTTTT. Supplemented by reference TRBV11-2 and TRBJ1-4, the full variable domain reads EAGVAQSPRYKIIEKRQSVAFWCNPISGHATLYWYQQILGQGPKLLIQFQNNGVVDDSQLPKDRFSAERLKGVDSTLKIQPAKLEDSAVYLCASSASDRGSEKLFFGSGTQLSVL.